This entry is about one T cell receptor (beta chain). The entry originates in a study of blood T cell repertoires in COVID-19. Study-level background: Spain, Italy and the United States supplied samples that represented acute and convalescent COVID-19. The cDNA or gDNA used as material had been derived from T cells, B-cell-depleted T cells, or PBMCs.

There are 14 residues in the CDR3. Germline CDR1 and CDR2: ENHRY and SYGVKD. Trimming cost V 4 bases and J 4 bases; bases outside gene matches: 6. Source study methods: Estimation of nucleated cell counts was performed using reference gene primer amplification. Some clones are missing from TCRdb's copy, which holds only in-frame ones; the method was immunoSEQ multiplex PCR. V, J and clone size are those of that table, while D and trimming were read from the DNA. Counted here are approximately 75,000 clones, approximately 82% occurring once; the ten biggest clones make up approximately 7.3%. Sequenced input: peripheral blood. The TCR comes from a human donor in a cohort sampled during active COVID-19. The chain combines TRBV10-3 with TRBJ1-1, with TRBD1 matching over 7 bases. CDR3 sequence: CAISGTGAVTEAFF. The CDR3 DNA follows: TGTGCCATCAGTGGGACAGGAGCTGTCACTGAAGCTTTCTTT.